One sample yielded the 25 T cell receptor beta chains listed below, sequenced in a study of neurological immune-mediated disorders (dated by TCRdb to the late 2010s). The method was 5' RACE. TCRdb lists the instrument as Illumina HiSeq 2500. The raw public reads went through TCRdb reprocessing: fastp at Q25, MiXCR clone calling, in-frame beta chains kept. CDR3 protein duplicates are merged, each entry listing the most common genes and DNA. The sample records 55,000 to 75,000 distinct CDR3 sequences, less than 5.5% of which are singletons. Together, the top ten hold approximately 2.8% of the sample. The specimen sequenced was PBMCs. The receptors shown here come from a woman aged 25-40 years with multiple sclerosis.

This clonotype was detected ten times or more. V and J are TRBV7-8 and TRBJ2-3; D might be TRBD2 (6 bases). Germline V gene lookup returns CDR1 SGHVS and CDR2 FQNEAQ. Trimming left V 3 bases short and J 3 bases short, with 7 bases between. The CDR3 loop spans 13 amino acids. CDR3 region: CASSLGGTDTQYF. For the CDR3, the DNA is TGTGCCAGCAGCTTGGGGGGTACAGATACGCAGTATTTT.

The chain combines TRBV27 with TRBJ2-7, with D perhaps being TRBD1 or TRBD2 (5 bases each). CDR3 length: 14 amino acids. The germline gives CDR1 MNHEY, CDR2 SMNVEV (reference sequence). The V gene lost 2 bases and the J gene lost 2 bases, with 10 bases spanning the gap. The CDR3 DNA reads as TGTGCCAGCAGTTTAGGGGACGGGACCTACGAGCAGTACTTC. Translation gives CASSLGDGTYEQYF.

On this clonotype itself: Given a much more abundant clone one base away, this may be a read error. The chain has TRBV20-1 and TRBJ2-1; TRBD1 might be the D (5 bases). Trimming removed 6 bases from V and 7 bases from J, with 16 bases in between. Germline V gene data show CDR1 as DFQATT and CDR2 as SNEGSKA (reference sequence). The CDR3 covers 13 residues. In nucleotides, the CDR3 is TGCAGTGCCCCTGGACCGAAGGGGAATGAGCAGTTCTTC. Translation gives CSAPGPKGNEQFF.

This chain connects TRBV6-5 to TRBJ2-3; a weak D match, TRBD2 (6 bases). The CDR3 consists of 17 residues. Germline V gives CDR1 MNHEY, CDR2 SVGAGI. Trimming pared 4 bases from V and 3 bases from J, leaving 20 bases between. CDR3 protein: CASSSRDSRMGTDTQYF. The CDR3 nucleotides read TGTGCCAGCAGTTCCCGGGACTCGCGCATGGGGACAGATACGCAGTATTTT.

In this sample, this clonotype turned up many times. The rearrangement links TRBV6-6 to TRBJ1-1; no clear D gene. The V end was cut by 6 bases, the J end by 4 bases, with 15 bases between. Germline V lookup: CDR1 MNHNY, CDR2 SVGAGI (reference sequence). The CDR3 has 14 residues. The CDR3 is CASRLLGMGTEAFF. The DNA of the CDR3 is TGTGCCAGCAGGCTTCTAGGGATGGGCACTGAAGCTTTCTTT.

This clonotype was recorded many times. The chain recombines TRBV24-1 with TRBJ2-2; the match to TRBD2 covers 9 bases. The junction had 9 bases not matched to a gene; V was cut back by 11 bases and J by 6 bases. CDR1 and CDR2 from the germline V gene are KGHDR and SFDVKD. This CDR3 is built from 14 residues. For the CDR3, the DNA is TGTGCCAGCTCCGCGGGGGGGCCGGCCGGGGAGCTGTTTTTT. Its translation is CASSAGGPAGELFF.

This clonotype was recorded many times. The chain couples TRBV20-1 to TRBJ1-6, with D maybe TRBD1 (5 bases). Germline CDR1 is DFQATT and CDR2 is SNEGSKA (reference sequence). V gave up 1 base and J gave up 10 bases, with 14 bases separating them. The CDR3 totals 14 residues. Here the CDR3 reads CSARGGTGGSPLHF. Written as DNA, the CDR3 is TGCAGTGCTAGAGGAGGAACAGGCGGCTCACCCCTCCACTTT.

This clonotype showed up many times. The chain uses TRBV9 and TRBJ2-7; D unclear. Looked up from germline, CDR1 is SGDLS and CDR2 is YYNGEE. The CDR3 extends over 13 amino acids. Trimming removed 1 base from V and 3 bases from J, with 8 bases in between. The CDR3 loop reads CASSVNINYEQYF. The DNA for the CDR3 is TGTGCCAGCAGCGTAAACATTAACTACGAGCAGTACTTC.

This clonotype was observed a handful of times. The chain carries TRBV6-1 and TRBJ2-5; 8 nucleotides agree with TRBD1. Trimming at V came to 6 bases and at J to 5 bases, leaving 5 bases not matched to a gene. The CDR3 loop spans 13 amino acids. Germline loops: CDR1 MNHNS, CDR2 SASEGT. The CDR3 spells CASSQDRAETQYF. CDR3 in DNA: TGTGCCAGCAGCCAGGACAGGGCCGAGACCCAGTACTTC.

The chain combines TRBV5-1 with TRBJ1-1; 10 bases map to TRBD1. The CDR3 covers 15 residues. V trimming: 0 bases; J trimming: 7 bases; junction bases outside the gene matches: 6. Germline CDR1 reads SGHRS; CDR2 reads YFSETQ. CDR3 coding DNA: TGCGCCAGCAGCTTGGTGACGGGACAGGGGATTGAAGCTTTCTTT. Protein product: CASSLVTGQGIEAFF.

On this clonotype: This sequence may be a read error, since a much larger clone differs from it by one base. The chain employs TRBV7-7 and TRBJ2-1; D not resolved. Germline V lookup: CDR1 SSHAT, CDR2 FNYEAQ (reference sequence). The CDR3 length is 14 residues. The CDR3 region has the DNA TGTGCTAGCAGCTTAAGTGGAATCCACAATGAGCAGTTCTTC. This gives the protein CASSLSGIHNEQFF.

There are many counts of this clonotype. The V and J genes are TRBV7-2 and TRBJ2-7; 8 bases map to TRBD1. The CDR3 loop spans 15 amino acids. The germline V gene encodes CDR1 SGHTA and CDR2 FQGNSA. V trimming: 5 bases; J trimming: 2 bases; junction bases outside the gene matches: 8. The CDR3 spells CASSLLGQGAYEQYF. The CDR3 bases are TGTGCCAGCAGCCTACTTGGACAGGGCGCCTACGAGCAGTACTTC. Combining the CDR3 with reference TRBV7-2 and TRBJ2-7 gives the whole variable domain GAGVSQSPSNKVTEKGKDVELRCDPISGHTALYWYRQSLGQGLEFLIYFQGNSAPDKSGLPSDRFSAERTGGSVSTLTIQRTQQEDSAVYLCASSLLGQGAYEQYFGPGTRLTVT.

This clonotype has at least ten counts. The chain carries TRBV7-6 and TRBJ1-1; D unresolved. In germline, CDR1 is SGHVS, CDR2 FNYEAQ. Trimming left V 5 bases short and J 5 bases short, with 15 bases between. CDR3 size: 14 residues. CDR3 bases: TGTGCCAGCAGCCTAAGGCGTGTGGTTACTGAAGCTTTCTTT. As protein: CASSLRRVVTEAFF. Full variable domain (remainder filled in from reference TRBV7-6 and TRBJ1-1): GAGVSQSPRYKVTKRGQDVALRCDPISGHVSLYWYRQALGQGPEFLTYFNYEAQQDKSGLPNDRFSAERPEGSISTLTIQRTEQRDSAMYRCASSLRRVVTEAFFGQGTRLTVV.

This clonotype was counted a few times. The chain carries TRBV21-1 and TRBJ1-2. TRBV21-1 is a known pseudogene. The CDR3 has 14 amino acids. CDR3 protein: CASSKPEVNYGYTF. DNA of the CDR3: TGTGCCAGCAGCAAACCAGAAGTCAACTATGGCTACACCTTC.

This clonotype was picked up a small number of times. In DNA, the CDR3 is TGTGCCAGCAGCTTGGAGGGAAGGGGGTTGAACACTGAAGCTTTCTTT. It yields the protein CASSLEGRGLNTEAFF. The V gene is TRBV5-6, the J gene TRBJ1-1, with a possible D match to TRBD1 (6 bases). Between the trimmed V and J ends, which lost 0 bases and 0 bases, there was a span of 12 bases. The CDR3 covers 16 residues. The germline V gene has CDR1 SGHDT and CDR2 YYEEEE.

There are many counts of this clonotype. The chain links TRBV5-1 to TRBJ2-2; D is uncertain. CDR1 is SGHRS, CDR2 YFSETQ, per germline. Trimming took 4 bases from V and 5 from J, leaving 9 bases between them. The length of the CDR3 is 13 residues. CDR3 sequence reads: CASSPIRTGELFF. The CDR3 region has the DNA TGCGCCAGCAGCCCTATAAGAACCGGGGAGCTGTTTTTT.

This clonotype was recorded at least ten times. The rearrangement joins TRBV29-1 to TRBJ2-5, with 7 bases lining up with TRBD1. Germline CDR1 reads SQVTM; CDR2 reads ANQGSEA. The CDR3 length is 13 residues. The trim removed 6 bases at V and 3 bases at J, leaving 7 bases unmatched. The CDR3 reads CSVAHRGEETQYF. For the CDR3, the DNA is TGCAGCGTGGCCCACAGGGGTGAAGAGACCCAGTACTTC.

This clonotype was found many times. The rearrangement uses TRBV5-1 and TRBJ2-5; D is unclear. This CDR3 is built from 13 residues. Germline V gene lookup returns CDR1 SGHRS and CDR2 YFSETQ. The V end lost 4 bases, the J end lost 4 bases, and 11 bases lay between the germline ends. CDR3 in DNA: TGCGCCAGCAGCAGGTCCCGCCCAGAGACCCAGTACTTC. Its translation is CASSRSRPETQYF.

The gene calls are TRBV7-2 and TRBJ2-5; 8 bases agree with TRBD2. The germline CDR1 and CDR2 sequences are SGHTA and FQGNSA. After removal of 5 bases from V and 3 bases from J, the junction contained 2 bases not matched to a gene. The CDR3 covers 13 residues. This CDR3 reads CASSRGGEETQYF. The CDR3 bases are TGTGCCAGCAGCCGGGGGGGGGAAGAGACCCAGTACTTC.

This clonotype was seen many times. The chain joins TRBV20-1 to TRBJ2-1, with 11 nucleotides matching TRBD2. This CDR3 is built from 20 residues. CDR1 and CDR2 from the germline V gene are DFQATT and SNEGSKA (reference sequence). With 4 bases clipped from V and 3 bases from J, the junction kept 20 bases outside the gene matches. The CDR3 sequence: CSAKNPGLAAERRFYNEQFF. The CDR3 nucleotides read TGCAGTGCTAAAAACCCGGGACTAGCGGCCGAAAGGAGATTCTACAATGAGCAGTTCTTC.

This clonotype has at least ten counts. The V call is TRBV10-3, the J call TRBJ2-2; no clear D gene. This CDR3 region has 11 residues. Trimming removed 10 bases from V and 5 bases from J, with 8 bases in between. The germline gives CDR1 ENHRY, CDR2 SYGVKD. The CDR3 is CATQETGELFF. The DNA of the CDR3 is TGTGCCACCCAGGAGACCGGGGAGCTGTTTTTT.

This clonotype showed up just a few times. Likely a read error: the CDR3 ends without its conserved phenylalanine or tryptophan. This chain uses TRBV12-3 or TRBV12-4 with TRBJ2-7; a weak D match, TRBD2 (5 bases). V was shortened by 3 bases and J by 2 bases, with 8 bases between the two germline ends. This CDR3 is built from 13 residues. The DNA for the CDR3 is TGTGCCAGCAGTTTTGGGAGCACCTACGAGCAGTACAAC. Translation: CASSFGSTYEQYN.

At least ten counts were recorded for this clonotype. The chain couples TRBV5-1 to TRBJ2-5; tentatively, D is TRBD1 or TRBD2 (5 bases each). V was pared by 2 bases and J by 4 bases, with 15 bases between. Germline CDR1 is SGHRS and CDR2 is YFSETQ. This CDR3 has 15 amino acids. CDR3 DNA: TGCGCCAGCAGCTTCTCCGGGGCAAAAGGAGAGACCCAGTACTTC. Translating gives CASSFSGAKGETQYF.

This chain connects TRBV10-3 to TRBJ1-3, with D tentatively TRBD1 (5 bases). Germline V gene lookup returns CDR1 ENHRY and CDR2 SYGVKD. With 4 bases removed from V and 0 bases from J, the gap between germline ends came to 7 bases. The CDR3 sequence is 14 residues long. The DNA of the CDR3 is TGTGCCATCAGTGGGGGGAGCTCTGGAAACACCATATATTTT. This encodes CAISGGSSGNTIYF.

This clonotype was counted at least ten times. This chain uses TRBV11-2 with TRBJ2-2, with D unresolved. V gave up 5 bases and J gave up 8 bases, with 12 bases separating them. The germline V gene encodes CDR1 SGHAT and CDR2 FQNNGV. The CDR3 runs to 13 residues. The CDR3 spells CASSLSLEGELFF. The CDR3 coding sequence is TGTGCCAGCAGCCTCAGTCTTGAGGGGGAGCTGTTTTTT.